Following are 19 T cell receptor beta chains from one sample sequenced in a study of tissue T cells after allogeneic stem cell transplantation. The repertoire was sequenced with immunoSEQ multiplex PCR; TCRdb's copy has only in-frame clones and lacks some. The table lists 8,500 to 10,000 clones, 45% to 70% of them singletons. The source material was tissue from the jejunum, sampled at autopsy. Source of these receptors: a female donor of 60 years or more with lung cancer.

The chain employs TRBV19 and TRBJ1-5; weak D call: TRBD1 (5 bases). The CDR3 contains 14 residues. Per the germline V gene, CDR1 is LNHDA and CDR2 is SQIVND (reference sequence). V lost 3 bases and J 3 bases, leaving 9 bases between the germline ends. The CDR3 protein is CASSMSGFNQPQHF. CDR3 coding DNA: TGTGCCAGTAGTATGTCAGGGTTCAATCAGCCCCAGCATTTT.

The chain carries TRBV18 and TRBJ1-5; 8 positions agree with TRBD1. The ends lost 1 base at V and 7 bases at J; junction bases unmatched: 6. The germline CDR1 and CDR2 sequences are KGHSH and LQKENI. This CDR3 region has 15 residues. CDR3 amino acids: CASSPRATGEQPQHF. The CDR3 DNA reads TGTGCCAGCTCACCACGAGCGACAGGGGAGCAGCCCCAGCATTTT. Full variable domain (missing parts from reference TRBV18 and TRBJ1-5): NAGVMQNPRHLVRRRGQEARLRCSPMKGHSHVYWYRQLPEEGLKFMVYLQKENIIDESGMPKERFSAEFPKEGPSILRIQQVVRGDSAAYFCASSPRATGEQPQHFGDGTRLSIL.

This clone was seen a single time. This rearrangement joins TRBV7-8 to TRBJ2-2; TRBD2 agrees at 7 bases. Per the germline V gene, CDR1 is SGHVS and CDR2 is FQNEAQ. Losses at the gene ends were 4 bases for V and 3 bases for J; bases not matched to a gene: 2. This CDR3 is built from 14 residues. For the CDR3, the DNA is TGTGCCAGCAGCTGGGGGGGGTACACCGGGGAGCTGTTTTTT. Translating it yields CASSWGGYTGELFF.

About this clone itself: One end of the junction does not line up with germline, which may come from a read error. The chain uses TRBV7-7 and TRBJ2-1; tentatively, D is TRBD1 (5 bases). This CDR3 comprises 13 residues. Per the germline V gene, CDR1 is SSHAT and CDR2 is FNYEAQ (reference sequence). The CDR3 sequence: CASSLRGGNEQFF. The CDR3, as DNA: TGTGCTAGCAGCCTAAGGGGCGGCAATGAGCAGTTCTTC.

J is TRBJ1-5 and V is TRBV30; the match to TRBD1 covers 9 bases. CDR1 is GTSNPN and CDR2 is SVGIG in the germline V gene (reference sequence). There are 14 residues in the CDR3. The ends lost 2 bases at V and 7 bases at J; junction bases unmatched: 6. Here the CDR3 reads CAWSLGQGKQPQHF. The CDR3 region has the DNA TGTGCCTGGAGTCTGGGACAGGGTAAACAGCCCCAGCATTTT.

This clone qualifies as medium-sized (0.01 to 0.1%). The chain has TRBV19 and TRBJ1-1; TRBD1 aligns across 8 bases. This CDR3 has 16 amino acids. Germline V gene sequence: CDR1 LNHDA, CDR2 SQIVND (reference sequence). After removal of 1 base from V and 8 bases from J, the junction contained 12 bases not matched to a gene. In DNA form, the CDR3 reads TGTGCCAGTAGTATAGGGGTCGGACAGGGTATTTCGGAAGCTTTCTTT. It codes for CASSIGVGQGISEAFF. Drawing the rest from reference TRBV19 and TRBJ1-1, the complete variable domain is DGGITQSPKYLFRKEGQNVTLSCEQNLNHDAMYWYRQDPGQGLRLIYYSQIVNDFQKGDIAEGYSVSREKKESFPLTVTSAQKNPTAFYLCASSIGVGQGISEAFFGQGTRLTVV.

The CDR3 reads CASSFSRANTEAFF. The CDR3 DNA reads TGTGCCAGCAGCTTCTCCAGGGCGAACACTGAAGCTTTCTTT. The chain has TRBV7-2 and TRBJ1-1; D may be TRBD1 (5 bases). Germline CDR1 reads SGHTA; CDR2 reads FQGNSA. The V gene lost 3 bases and the J gene lost 1 base, with 9 bases spanning the gap. This CDR3 is 14 amino acids long.

The V and J genes are TRBV29-1 and TRBJ2-5, with D perhaps matching TRBD2 (6 bases). The CDR3 consists of 15 residues. Germline V gene data show CDR1 as SQVTM and CDR2 as ANQGSEA. The V and J ends lost 6 bases and 1 base respectively, with 18 bases between them. CDR3: CSVAIPGLTQETQYF. CDR3 coding DNA: TGCAGCGTCGCCATACCGGGACTTACCCAAGAGACCCAGTACTTC.

The CDR3 DNA sequence: TGTGCCAGCAGCTTCGGTGGGTTCTATGGCTACACCTTC. It encodes CASSFGGFYGYTF. The V and J genes are TRBV5-5 and TRBJ1-2, with D unresolved. V was pared by 2 bases and J by 4 bases, with 9 bases between. Per the germline V gene, CDR1 is SGHKS and CDR2 is YYEKEE (reference sequence). The CDR3 covers 13 residues.

This clone was seen more than once but under ten times. The chain recombines TRBV7-2 with TRBJ2-7, with D perhaps TRBD2 (5 bases). CDR3 size: 9 residues. Per germline, CDR1 SGHTA and CDR2 FQGNSA. Trimming pared 9 bases from V and 7 bases from J, leaving 7 bases between. The CDR3 DNA reads as TGTGCCAGGGAGGCGGAGCAGTACTTC. It encodes CAREAEQYF.

This chain uses TRBV30 with TRBJ2-1; 11 bases align to TRBD2. V shed 1 base, J shed 7 bases, and the junction held 3 bases outside the gene matches. CDR3 length equals 14 residues. Germline CDR1 and CDR2: GTSNPN and SVGIG (reference sequence). CDR3 DNA sequence: TGTGCCTGGAGTGGACTAGCGGGAACAAATGAGCAGTTCTTC. Translated, it gives CAWSGLAGTNEQFF.

The J gene is TRBJ1-3, the V gene TRBV6-2 or TRBV6-3; unclear D gene. Germline V gene sequence: CDR1 MNHEY, CDR2 SVGEGT. The CDR3 is made up of 12 amino acids. V was clipped by 5 bases and J by 7 bases, with 9 bases between them. CDR3 amino acids: CASSPRSNTIYF. The CDR3 DNA follows: TGTGCCAGCAGTCCCCGGAGTAACACCATATATTTT.

This clone was found once. V usage is TRBV27 and J usage is TRBJ2-1; 10 bases match TRBD1. The J segment lost 8 bases and the V segment lost 8 bases, leaving 9 bases of the junction unmatched. The CDR3 length is 14 residues. The germline V gene has CDR1 MNHEY and CDR2 SMNVEV (reference sequence). CDR3 nucleotides: TGTGCCAGCTATGACAGGGGGCGACTCGATGAGCAGTTCTTC. Translation: CASYDRGRLDEQFF.

The rearrangement joins TRBV2 to TRBJ2-7, with 9 bases identical to TRBD2. Losses at the gene ends were 8 bases for V and 7 bases for J; bases not matched to a gene: 12. The CDR3 is 14 amino acids. The germline V gene encodes CDR1 SNHLY and CDR2 FYNNEI. The CDR3 here is CASGASGARGEQYF. DNA of the CDR3: TGTGCCAGCGGGGCTAGCGGGGCCCGGGGGGAGCAGTACTTC.

By sample share, this clone is large. The chain recombines TRBV3-1 (or the pseudogene TRBV3-2) with TRBJ1-1, with unresolved D. V was shortened by 0 bases and J by 0 bases, with 14 bases between the two germline ends. This CDR3 has 17 amino acids. The V gene's germline CDR1 is LGHDT and CDR2 YNNKEL (reference sequence). CDR3 nucleotides: TGTGCCAGCAGCCAAGAATTGGGCGGGCATTTGAACACTGAAGCTTTCTTT. Protein sequence: CASSQELGGHLNTEAFF.

This clone occurred once. The chain has TRBV12-3 or TRBV12-4 and TRBJ1-2; D gene unclear. V dropped 1 base and J dropped 4 bases, with 1 base sitting between them. This CDR3 is built from 11 residues. CDR3 loop: CASSLGYGYTF. The DNA for the CDR3 is TGTGCCAGCAGTTTAGGCTATGGCTACACCTTC.

In its sample, this clone was seen a few times. CDR3 DNA sequence: TGTGCCAGTAGAGAAGGGACAGGGAATCTTCAGCCCCAGCATTTT. Its translation is CASREGTGNLQPQHF. The V gene is TRBV19, the J gene TRBJ1-5; 9 positions agree with TRBD1. V shed 6 bases, J shed 6 bases, and the junction held 9 bases outside the gene matches. Per the germline V gene, CDR1 is LNHDA and CDR2 is SQIVND (reference sequence). CDR3 length: 15 residues.

A single count supports this clone. The chain combines TRBV10-3 with TRBJ2-1; D may be TRBD1 or TRBD2 (5 bases each). Germline CDR1 ENHRY, CDR2 SYGVKD. CDR3 size: 14 residues. The V end lost 2 bases, the J end lost 4 bases, and 9 bases lay between the germline ends. DNA of the CDR3: TGTGCCATCAGTGAGCCGGGACGGTACAATGAGCAGTTCTTC. Translating it yields CAISEPGRYNEQFF.

This clone turned up a few times. V usage is TRBV2 and J usage is TRBJ2-1; 7 positions match TRBD2. V lost 6 bases, J lost 3 bases, and 14 bases stayed unmatched. The CDR3 length is 17 residues. Germline V CDR1 and CDR2: SNHLY, FYNNEI. In DNA, the CDR3 is TGTGCCAGCAGCGCGTCCCGACTAGCTGATGGCTACAATGAGCAGTTCTTC. Its protein product is CASSASRLADGYNEQFF. Complete variable domain (other parts from reference TRBV2 and TRBJ2-1): EPEVTQTPSHQVTQMGQEVILRCVPISNHLYFYWYRQILGQKVEFLVSFYNNEISEKSEIFDDQFSVERPDGSNFTLKIRSTKLEDSAMYFCASSASRLADGYNEQFFGPGTRLTVL.